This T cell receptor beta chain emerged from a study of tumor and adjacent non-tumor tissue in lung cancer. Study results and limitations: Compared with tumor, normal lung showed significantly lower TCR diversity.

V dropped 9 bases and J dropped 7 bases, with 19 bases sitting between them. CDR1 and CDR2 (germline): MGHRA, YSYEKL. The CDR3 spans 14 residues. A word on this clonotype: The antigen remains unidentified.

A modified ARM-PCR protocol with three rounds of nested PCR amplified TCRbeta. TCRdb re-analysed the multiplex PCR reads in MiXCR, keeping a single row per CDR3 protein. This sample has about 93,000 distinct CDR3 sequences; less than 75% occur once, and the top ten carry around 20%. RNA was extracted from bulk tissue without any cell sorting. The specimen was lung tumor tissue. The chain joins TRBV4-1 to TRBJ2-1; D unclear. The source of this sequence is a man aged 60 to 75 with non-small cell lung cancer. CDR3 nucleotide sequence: TGCGCCAGTATCCAAGTGCCTACCGCTAATGAGCAGTTCTTC. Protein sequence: CASIQVPTANEQFF.